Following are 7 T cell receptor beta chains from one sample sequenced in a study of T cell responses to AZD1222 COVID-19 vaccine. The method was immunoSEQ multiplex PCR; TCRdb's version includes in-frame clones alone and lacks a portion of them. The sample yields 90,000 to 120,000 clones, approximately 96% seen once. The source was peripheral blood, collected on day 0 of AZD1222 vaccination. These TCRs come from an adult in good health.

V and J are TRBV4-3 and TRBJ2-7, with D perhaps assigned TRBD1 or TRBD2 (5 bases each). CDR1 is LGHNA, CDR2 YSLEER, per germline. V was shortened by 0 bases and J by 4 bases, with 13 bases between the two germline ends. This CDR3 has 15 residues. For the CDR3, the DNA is TGCGCCAGCAGCCAAGATCGGCAGGGCGGGTACGAGCAGTACTTC. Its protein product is CASSQDRQGGYEQYF.

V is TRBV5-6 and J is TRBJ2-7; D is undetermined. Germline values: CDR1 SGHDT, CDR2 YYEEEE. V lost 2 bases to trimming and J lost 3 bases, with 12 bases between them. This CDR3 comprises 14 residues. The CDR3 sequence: CASSFHTDLYEQYF. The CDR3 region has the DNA TGTGCCAGCAGCTTCCACACCGACCTCTACGAGCAGTACTTC.

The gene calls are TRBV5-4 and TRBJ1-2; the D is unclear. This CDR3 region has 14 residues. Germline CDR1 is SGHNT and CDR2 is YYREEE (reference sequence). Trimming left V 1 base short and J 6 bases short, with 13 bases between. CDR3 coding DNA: TGTGCCAGCAGCTTGATTCTAGGGTTAAATGGCTACACCTTC. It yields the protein CASSLILGLNGYTF.

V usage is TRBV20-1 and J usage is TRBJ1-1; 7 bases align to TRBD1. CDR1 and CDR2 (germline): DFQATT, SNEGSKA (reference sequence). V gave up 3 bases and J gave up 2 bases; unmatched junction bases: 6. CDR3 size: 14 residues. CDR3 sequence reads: CSASRGGVNTEAFF. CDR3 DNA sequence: TGCAGTGCTAGTAGAGGGGGCGTAAACACTGAAGCTTTCTTT.

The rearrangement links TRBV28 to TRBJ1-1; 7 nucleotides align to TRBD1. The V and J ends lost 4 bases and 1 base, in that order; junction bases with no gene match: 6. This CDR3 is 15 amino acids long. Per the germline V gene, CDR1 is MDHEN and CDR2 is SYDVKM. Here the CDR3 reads CASSSTGQWNTEAFF. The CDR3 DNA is TGTGCCAGCAGTTCGACAGGGCAATGGAACACTGAAGCTTTCTTT. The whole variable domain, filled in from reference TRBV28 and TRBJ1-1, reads DVKVTQSSRYLVKRTGEKVFLECVQDMDHENMFWYRQDPGLGLRLIYFSYDVKMKEKGDIPEGYSVSREKKERFSLILESASTNQTSMYLCASSSTGQWNTEAFFGQGTRLTVV.

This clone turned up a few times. This CDR3 reads CASSLQGGMNTEAFF. The CDR3 DNA reads TGTGCCAGCAGCTTGCAAGGGGGGATGAACACTGAAGCTTTCTTT. This chain links TRBV7-3 with TRBJ1-1, with D possibly being TRBD1 (6 bases). The CDR3 has 15 amino acids. CDR1 and CDR2 (germline): SGHTA, FQGTGA. V gave up 3 bases and J gave up 0 bases, with 11 bases separating them.

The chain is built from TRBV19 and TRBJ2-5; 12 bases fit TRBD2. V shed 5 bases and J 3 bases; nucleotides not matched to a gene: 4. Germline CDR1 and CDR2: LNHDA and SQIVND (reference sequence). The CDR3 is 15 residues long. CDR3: CASSWASGREETQYF. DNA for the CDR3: TGTGCCAGTAGTTGGGCTAGCGGGAGGGAAGAGACCCAGTACTTC. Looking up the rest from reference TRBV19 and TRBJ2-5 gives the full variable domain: DGGITQSPKYLFRKEGQNVTLSCEQNLNHDAMYWYRQDPGQGLRLIYYSQIVNDFQKGDIAEGYSVSREKKESFPLTVTSAQKNPTAFYLCASSWASGREETQYFGPGTRLLVL.